This T cell receptor (beta chain) was captured in a study of shared clonotypes between healthy human individuals. Whole-study results and caveats: Donor scarcity curtailed the genetic and exposure-history diversity represented herein.

Trimming took off 5 bases at V and 2 bases at J, with 10 bases between the two ends. This CDR3 is built from 13 residues. Germline-derived CDR1 and CDR2 are SNHLY and FYNNEI. Some clones are missing from TCRdb's copy, which holds only in-frame ones; the method was immunoSEQ multiplex PCR. The profile shows about 380,000 clones, 96% of them singletons. About this clone: Its antigen is still unknown.

CD8 memory combined CD45RO+ cells with CCR7-negative CD45RA+ TemRA cells. The rearrangement joins TRBV2 to TRBJ2-7; D gene unclear. The sequencing sample was made of memory CD8+ T cells sorted from blood. Specified subset: CD45RO+ cells pooled with CCR7-negative TemRA cells. This sequence was found in a man aged 25 to 40 in good health. The CDR3 nucleotides read TGTGCCAGCAGTCGCCTTGGGGCCTACGAGCAGTACTTC. Its translation: CASSRLGAYEQYF.